The 21 T cell receptor beta chains reported below all come from one sample, sequenced in a study of tumor-infiltrating lymphocytes in primary liver carcinoma. The study extracted blood RNA from unsorted whole blood and also extracted germline DNA. With a constant-region primer, TCR beta cDNA was made from approximately 510 ng of total RNA. Slightly modified ARM-PCR served as the procedure for the TCR beta libraries. These libraries came from three rounds of nested multiplex PCR. Two initial PCR rounds of about 9 cycles each paired TRBV1-TRBV30 forward primers with a C-beta reverse primer. A single record per CDR3 protein comes from TCRdb applying MiXCR to the multiplex PCR reads. Among approximately 300,000 distinct CDR3 sequences listed, 50% to 70% were seen once. Sequencing used peripheral blood. The receptor source for this set is a man aged 35 to 55 with primary liver carcinoma and hepatitis B virus infection.

With respect to this clonotype: It may be a read error: a sequence one base away is much more abundant. V and J are TRBV4-2 and TRBJ2-7; 10 nucleotides align to TRBD2. CDR1 and CDR2 (germline): LGHNA, YNFKEQ. The CDR3 spans 16 residues. CDR3 DNA sequence: TGCCCCAGCAGCCAAGTCAGTCTAGCGGGAGTCTACGAGCAGTACTTC. This encodes CPSSQVSLAGVYEQYF.

This clonotype was seen a few times. The chain employs TRBV5-4 and TRBJ2-7, with 13 bases aligning to TRBD2. This CDR3 contains 15 residues. With 4 bases clipped from V and 4 bases from J, the junction kept 5 bases outside the gene matches. Germline CDR1 and CDR2: SGHNT and YYREEE (reference sequence). CDR3 sequence: CASSHMGLAGYEQYF. The CDR3 coding sequence is TGTGCCAGCAGCCACATGGGACTAGCGGGATACGAGCAGTACTTC.

As regards this clonotype: A much bigger clone sits one base away, suggesting this may be a read error. The V call is TRBV29-1, the J call TRBJ2-3; the match to TRBD2 covers 13 bases. The germline gives CDR1 SQVTM, CDR2 ANQGSEA. Trimming at V came to 5 bases and at J to 3 bases, leaving 11 bases not matched to a gene. The length of the CDR3 is 17 residues. CDR3 coding DNA: TGCAGCGTTCGGGGACTAGCGGGATGGCGAAGAACAGATACGCAGTATTTT. Translated: CSVRGLAGWRRTDTQYF.

On this clonotype: Likely a read error: the CDR3 ends without its conserved phenylalanine or tryptophan. The chain links TRBV7-8 to TRBJ2-7; TRBD2 matches at 8 bases. The CDR3 sequence is 16 residues long. Per the germline V gene, CDR1 is SGHVS and CDR2 is FQNEAQ. V lost 3 bases to trimming and J lost 10 bases; unmatched junction nucleotides: 17. The CDR3 region is CASSLPGLAHPSDQYL. CDR3 in DNA: TGTGCCAGCAGCTTGCCCGGACTAGCTCACCCTTCCGATCAGTACCTC.

In the case of this clonotype: A much larger clone is a single base away; this may be a read error. The DNA of the CDR3 is TGTGCCAGCAGCTTAGAAGGGGGCAGCAGCTACAATGAGCAGCTCTTC. This gives the protein CASSLEGGSSYNEQLF. The V call is TRBV7-8, the J call TRBJ2-1, with 7 positions matching TRBD1. Germline V gene sequence: CDR1 SGHVS, CDR2 FQNEAQ. The CDR3 is 16 residues long.

The rearrangement uses TRBV7-9 and TRBJ2-3; 7 bases fit TRBD2. CDR3 size: 16 residues. Germline V gene sequence: CDR1 SEHNR, CDR2 FQNEAQ (reference sequence). The junction had 6 bases not matched to a gene; V was cut back by 1 base and J by 2 bases. The CDR3 here is CASSLGLSGHTDTQYF. Written as DNA, the CDR3 is TGTGCCAGCAGCTTAGGTCTTAGCGGGCACACAGATACGCAGTATTTT.

A remark on this clonotype: This sequence may be a read error, since a much larger clone differs from it by one base. The chain combines TRBV6-5 with TRBJ2-1; a possible D gene is TRBD2 (6 bases). The germline V gene has CDR1 MNHEY and CDR2 SVGAGI. V shed 5 bases and J shed 0 bases, with 14 bases lying between them. The CDR3 runs to 16 residues. CDR3 loop: CASSLSGTSSYNEQFF. CDR3 bases: TGTGCCAGCAGTCTGTCCGGGACTTCCTCCTACAATGAGCAGTTCTTC.

This clonotype was observed a handful of times. A much more abundant neighbour one base away suggests this may be a read error. The CDR3 protein is CASSQVETSGAFF. The CDR3 bases are TGTGCCAGCAGCCAAGTGGAGACCTCTGGAGCTTTCTTT. The chain couples TRBV14 to TRBJ1-1; D is unresolved. The germline V gene encodes CDR1 SGHDN and CDR2 FVKESK. CDR3 length: 13 amino acids. V was pared by 1 base and J by 10 bases, with 13 bases between.

As to this clonotype: The final CDR3 position lacks the conserved phenylalanine or tryptophan, pointing to a likely read error. The rearrangement joins TRBV5-4 to TRBJ2-2; D unresolved. This CDR3 has 15 amino acids. V was shortened by 0 bases and J by 7 bases, with 13 bases between the two germline ends. The germline gives CDR1 SGHNT, CDR2 YYREEE (reference sequence). The chain's CDR3 is CASSLGSRGIGELFL. The CDR3 nucleotides read TGTGCCAGCAGCTTGGGATCCCGAGGCATCGGGGAGCTGTTTCTT.

This rearrangement joins TRBV14 to TRBJ2-3; TRBD2 might be the D (5 bases). The V end lost 3 bases, the J end lost 0 bases, and 16 bases lay between the germline ends. Looked up from germline, CDR1 is SGHDN and CDR2 is FVKESK. The CDR3 has 17 amino acids. CDR3 residues: CASSHPRGFRSTDTQYF. CDR3 DNA sequence: TGTGCCAGCAGCCACCCGAGAGGGTTTAGGAGCACAGATACGCAGTATTTT.

There are a few counts of this clonotype. V usage is TRBV4-3 and J usage is TRBJ2-1, with D possibly being TRBD2 (6 bases). Looked up from germline, CDR1 is LGHNA and CDR2 is YSLEER. The CDR3 totals 15 residues. CDR3 region: CVSSQDAAGWNEQFF. DNA for the CDR3: TGCGTAAGCAGCCAAGATGCGGCGGGATGGAATGAGCAGTTCTTC.

The chain's CDR3 is CASSDLWTGRYEQYF. In DNA form, the CDR3 reads TGTGCCAGCAGTGATCTCTGGACAGGGAGGTACGAGCAGTACTTC. The genes are TRBV6-1 and TRBJ2-7, with 8 bases matching TRBD1. Germline V lookup: CDR1 MNHNS, CDR2 SASEGT. The junction had 8 bases not matched to a gene; V was cut back by 3 bases and J by 4 bases. This CDR3 comprises 15 residues.

The chain has TRBV7-7 and TRBJ2-3; D may be TRBD2 (7 bases). Germline loops: CDR1 SSHAT, CDR2 FNYEAQ (reference sequence). The CDR3 loop spans 16 amino acids. Trimming left V 5 bases short and J 3 bases short, with 18 bases between. CDR3 bases: TGTGCCAGCAGCCGAGGGGGGGCGAGAGGGACAGATACGCAGTATTTT. Translation: CASSRGGARGTDTQYF.

The rearrangement joins TRBV11-1 to TRBJ2-1; D may be TRBD2 (6 bases). This CDR3 contains 18 residues. V was trimmed by 4 bases and J by 2 bases, leaving 21 bases between them. Per the germline V gene, CDR1 is SGHAT and CDR2 is FQDESV (reference sequence). Here the CDR3 reads CASSSRRTGTYAYNEQFF. Here the CDR3 DNA reads TGTGCCAGCAGCTCAAGACGGACCGGGACTTATGCCTACAATGAGCAGTTCTTC. Based on the CDR3 plus reference TRBV11-1 and TRBJ2-1, the full variable domain is EAEVAQSPRYKITEKSQAVAFWCDPISGHATLYWYRQILGQGPELLVQFQDESVVDDSQLPKDRFSAERLKGVDSTLKIQPAELGDSAMYLCASSSRRTGTYAYNEQFFGPGTRLTVL.

This clonotype was recorded many times. The V and J genes are TRBV29-1 and TRBJ1-5; the D gene is possibly TRBD1 (5 bases). The germline gives CDR1 SQVTM, CDR2 ANQGSEA. The CDR3 contains 13 residues. Trimming took 6 bases from V and 2 from J, leaving 11 bases between them. The CDR3 protein is CSVVGDGNQPQHF. DNA for the CDR3: TGCAGCGTCGTGGGGGATGGCAATCAGCCCCAGCATTTT.

Details on this clonotype: With a much larger clone just one base away, this may be a read error. This chain links TRBV30 with TRBJ2-1; 15 bases align to TRBD2. Germline V gene sequence: CDR1 GTSNPN, CDR2 SVGIG (reference sequence). This CDR3 spans 14 amino acids. CDR3 coding DNA: TGTGCCTGGCAGGGACTAGCGGGAGGAAATGAGCACTTCTTC. This encodes CAWQGLAGGNEHFF.

Many counts were recorded for this clonotype. The chain has TRBV5-6 and TRBJ2-2, with 10 bases aligning to TRBD1. The trim removed 4 bases at V and 5 bases at J, leaving 5 bases unmatched. This CDR3 is 15 amino acids long. Germline V lookup: CDR1 SGHDT, CDR2 YYEEEE. CDR3 bases: TGTGCCAGCAGCATAAGGACAGGGGGAACCGGGGAGCTGTTTTTT. This sequence encodes CASSIRTGGTGELFF.

The chain couples TRBV28 to TRBJ2-3, with a weak D call TRBD2 (6 bases). Germline CDR1 MDHEN, CDR2 SYDVKM. This CDR3 region has 12 residues. The V and J ends lost 10 bases and 6 bases respectively, with 14 bases between them. This CDR3 reads CANTQAGDTQYF. The CDR3, as DNA: TGTGCCAACACTCAGGCGGGGGATACGCAGTATTTT.

CDR3 sequence: CASSSGAMSVYTF. CDR3 bases: TGTGCCAGCAGTTCCGGTGCTATGTCTGTCTACACCTTC. V is TRBV28 and J is TRBJ1-2; D gene unclear. V lost 4 bases and J 10 bases, leaving 16 bases between the germline ends. CDR1 is MDHEN and CDR2 is SYDVKM in the germline V gene. This CDR3 is 13 amino acids long.

V gene TRBV12-3 or TRBV12-4 combines with J gene TRBJ2-2, with a tentative D call TRBD2 (5 bases). This CDR3 comprises 18 residues. V was pared by 10 bases and J by 3 bases, with 27 bases between. CDR3 nucleotides: TGTGCCATCCGAGCTAGTGGGAGTGCCGGTTCGGACACCGGGGAGCTGTTTTTT. Translating it yields CAIRASGSAGSDTGELFF.

About this clonotype itself: Since a much larger clone is just one base distant, this may be a read error. The chain carries TRBV10-2 and TRBJ2-3; either TRBD1 or TRBD2 may supply D (6 bases each). Germline CDR1 and CDR2: WSHSY and SAAADI. The CDR3 is 16 amino acids. The CDR3, as DNA: TGCGCCAACAGTGAGGGGGTGATAGCGGGCACAGATACGCAGTATTTT. Translated, it gives CANSEGVIAGTDTQYF.